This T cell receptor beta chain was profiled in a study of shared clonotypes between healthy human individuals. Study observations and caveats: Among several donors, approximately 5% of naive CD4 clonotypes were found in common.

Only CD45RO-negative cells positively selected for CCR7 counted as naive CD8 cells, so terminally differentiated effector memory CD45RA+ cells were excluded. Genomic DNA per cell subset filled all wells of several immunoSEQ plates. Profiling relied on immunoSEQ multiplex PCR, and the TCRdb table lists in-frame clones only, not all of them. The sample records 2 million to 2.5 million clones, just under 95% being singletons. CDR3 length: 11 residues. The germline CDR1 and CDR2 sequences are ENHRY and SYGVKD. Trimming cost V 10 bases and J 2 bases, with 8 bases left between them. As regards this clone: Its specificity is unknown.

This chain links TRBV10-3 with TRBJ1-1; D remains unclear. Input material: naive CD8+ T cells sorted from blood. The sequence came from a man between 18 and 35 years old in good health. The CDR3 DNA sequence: TGTGCCACAAGCGTCAACACTGAAGCTTTCTTT. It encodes CATSVNTEAFF.